This TCR beta chain was recovered during a study of CD8 T cells in ankylosing spondylitis. With regard to this clonotype: Being one base from a much bigger clone, this may be a read error.

Germline loops: CDR1 SEHNR, CDR2 FQNEAQ (reference sequence). CDR3 size: 17 residues. One entry per CDR3 protein results from TCRdb running MiXCR on the 5' RACE reads. The table lists some 140,000 distinct CDR3 sequences, about 7% of them singletons, with over 10% in the top ten. The TCR originated in a female donor with ankylosing spondylitis or in good health (not recorded which). The genes are TRBV7-9 and TRBJ2-2; D is perhaps TRBD1 or TRBD2 (5 bases each). The sample taken for sequencing was blood, either unsorted or a sorted T cell fraction (not recorded which). The CDR3 sequence: CVSSLEEGPANTGELFF. Here the CDR3 DNA reads TGTGTCAGCAGCTTAGAAGAGGGACCTGCGAACACCGGGGAGCTGTTTTTT.